Judged by abundance, the clone carrying this TCR beta chain is medium-sized (0.01 to 0.1%). Antigen specificity is unknown. The sample comes from a study of read filtering for tumor transcriptome and immune sequencing. Looking at the study overall: Patients were some 16 male and 11 to 15 female, mean age around 67 years, range about 47 to 85. R-ISS stage counts were 8 for I, about 15 for II, 7 for III. Broader study findings: Around 85% of IR-seq clonotypes had one read, totaling about 3.5% of reads; RNA-seq: 74.6% and 44.6%. The sorted CD138-negative fraction was a mixed bone marrow immune population, not purified T cells.

From 300 to 400 ng of RNA, a library with molecular barcoded alpha/delta and beta/gamma adaptors was made. Using its own MiXCR run on the reads, TCRdb lists one record per CDR3 protein. The sample has some 38,000 distinct CDR3 sequences, approximately 15% seen once; the top ten hold less than 9%. This CDR3 spans 14 amino acids. Germline CDR1 reads MNHEY; CDR2 reads SVGEGT. Trimming took 8 bases from V and 7 from J, leaving 20 bases between them. This sequence originates from a donor aged 40 or over with multiple myeloma. This sequence joins TRBV6-2 or TRBV6-3 and TRBJ1-1; tentatively, D is TRBD1 (6 bases). Material: a population of CD138-negative cells sorted from bone marrow. CDR3 sequence: CASRRMGAKGEAFF. The CDR3 DNA sequence: TGTGCCAGCCGGCGTATGGGGGCCAAGGGTGAAGCTTTCTTT.